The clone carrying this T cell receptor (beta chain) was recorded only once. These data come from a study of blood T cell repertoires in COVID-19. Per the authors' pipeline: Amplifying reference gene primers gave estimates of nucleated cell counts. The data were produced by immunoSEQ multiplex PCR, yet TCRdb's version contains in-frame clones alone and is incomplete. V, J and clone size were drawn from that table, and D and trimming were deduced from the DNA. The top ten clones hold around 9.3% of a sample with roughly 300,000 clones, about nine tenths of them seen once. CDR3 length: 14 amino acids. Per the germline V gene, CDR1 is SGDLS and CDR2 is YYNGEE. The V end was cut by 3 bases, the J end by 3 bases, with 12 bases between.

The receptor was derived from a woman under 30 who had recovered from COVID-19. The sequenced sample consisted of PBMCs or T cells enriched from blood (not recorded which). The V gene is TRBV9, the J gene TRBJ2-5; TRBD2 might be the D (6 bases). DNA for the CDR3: TGTGCCAGCAGCGCCGGGACTCAAGAAGAGACCCAGTACTTC. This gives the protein CASSAGTQEETQYF.